The T cell receptor beta chain described here comes from a study of blood T cell repertoires in COVID-19. Study background: The samples span acute and convalescent COVID-19 from the United States, Italy and Spain. Sample material is recorded as cDNA or gDNA derived from T cells, B-cell-depleted T cells, or PBMCs.

This clone was seen only once. In the authors' workflow: From reference gene primer amplification, estimates of nucleated cell counts were derived. Only in-frame clones appear in the TCRdb table, and some are missing; sequencing was by immunoSEQ multiplex PCR. That table is the source of V, J and clone size, and D and trimming were worked out from the DNA. The sample carries 70,000 to 100,000 clones, over 75% recorded once. Germline V gene lookup returns CDR1 SGHRS and CDR2 YFSETQ. The V end was cut by 0 bases, the J end by 3 bases, with 7 bases between. The CDR3 is 14 amino acids. V gene TRBV5-1 combines with J gene TRBJ1-3; D is unclear. This TCR was recovered from a human donor in a cohort sampled during active COVID-19. Sequencing was performed on peripheral blood. CDR3: CASSLDTGGNTIYF. The CDR3 coding sequence is TGCGCCAGCAGCTTGGATACGGGTGGAAACACCATATATTTT.